Following are 26 T cell receptor beta chains from one sample sequenced in a study of blood T cell repertoires in COVID-19. Method: immunoSEQ multiplex PCR; TCRdb's copy keeps in-frame clones and lacks some. The sample yields roughly 80,000 clones, approximately 80% seen once. The sequenced material came from peripheral blood. The receptors here all came from a human donor in a cohort sampled during active COVID-19.

The V gene is TRBV5-4, the J gene TRBJ1-1; D is unresolved. Between the trimmed V and J ends, which lost 5 bases and 5 bases, there was a span of 13 bases. The CDR3 is 13 amino acids. Germline lookup yields CDR1 SGHNT and CDR2 YYREEE (reference sequence). Here the CDR3 reads CASRKEDATEAFF. The CDR3 DNA reads TGTGCCAGCAGAAAAGAGGATGCAACTGAAGCTTTCTTT.

J is TRBJ2-7 and V is TRBV6-5; 7 nucleotides align to TRBD1. Germline V CDR1 and CDR2: MNHEY, SVGAGI. The V gene end was trimmed by 3 bases and the J gene end by 0 bases; junction bases not matched to a gene: 5. The CDR3 extends over 15 amino acids. CDR3 region: CASSYQQGFSYEQYF. The CDR3 nucleotides read TGTGCCAGCAGTTATCAACAGGGGTTCTCCTACGAGCAGTACTTC.

The sample holds a few counts of this clone. The V and J genes are TRBV28 and TRBJ1-4, with D unresolved. Deletions cut 3 bases from V and 8 bases from J, with 10 bases between. Germline-derived CDR1 and CDR2 are MDHEN and SYDVKM. CDR3 length: 13 residues. CDR3 loop: CASSLGPREKLFF. The CDR3 nucleotides read TGTGCCAGCAGTTTGGGCCCCAGGGAAAAACTGTTTTTT. Variable domain in full (rest from reference TRBV28 and TRBJ1-4): DVKVTQSSRYLVKRTGEKVFLECVQDMDHENMFWYRQDPGLGLRLIYFSYDVKMKEKGDIPEGYSVSREKKERFSLILESASTNQTSMYLCASSLGPREKLFFGSGTQLSVL.

The CDR3 DNA sequence: TGCGCCAGCAGCCAAGCTAGCGGGGCTTTCAACGAGCAGTACTTC. Its translation: CASSQASGAFNEQYF. The chain couples TRBV4-1 to TRBJ2-7; TRBD2 aligns across 9 bases. The CDR3 consists of 15 residues. Per germline, CDR1 MGHRA and CDR2 YSYEKL. Germline trimming cut 1 base from V and 5 bases from J; bases unmatched to any gene: 6.

This rearrangement joins TRBV18 to TRBJ1-5, with 9 bases lining up with TRBD1. CDR3 length equals 17 residues. Germline CDR1 KGHSH, CDR2 LQKENI. Trimming at V came to 6 bases and at J to 7 bases, leaving 16 bases not matched to a gene. CDR3 protein: CASSTGTGPERGQPQHF. In DNA form, the CDR3 reads TGTGCCAGCTCCACCGGGACAGGGCCGGAGAGAGGACAGCCCCAGCATTTT.

The DNA for the CDR3 is TGTGCCAGCAGCTTTTACCGGGACAGGGGGTCCTACGAGCAGTACTTC. Protein: CASSFYRDRGSYEQYF. The V and J genes are TRBV7-2 and TRBJ2-7, with TRBD1 matching 11 bases. Germline V gene lookup returns CDR1 SGHTA and CDR2 FQGNSA. Trimming took 3 bases from V and 1 from J; bases not matched to a gene: 5. This CDR3 has 16 residues.

V and J are TRBV2 and TRBJ2-5; TRBD2 matches 9 bases. The CDR3 totals 15 residues. The junction had 7 bases not matched to a gene; V was cut back by 3 bases and J by 5 bases. Germline assignment: CDR1 SNHLY and CDR2 FYNNEI. The DNA for the CDR3 is TGTGCCAGCAGTGACCCAGCGGGGGGTCGGGAGACCCAGTACTTC. It specifies CASSDPAGGRETQYF. Combining the CDR3 with reference TRBV2 and TRBJ2-5 gives the whole variable domain EPEVTQTPSHQVTQMGQEVILRCVPISNHLYFYWYRQILGQKVEFLVSFYNNEISEKSEIFDDQFSVERPDGSNFTLKIRSTKLEDSAMYFCASSDPAGGRETQYFGPGTRLLVL.

The gene calls are TRBV7-3 and TRBJ2-1; 12 bases match TRBD2. Per germline, CDR1 SGHTA and CDR2 FQGTGA. CDR3 size: 16 residues. Germline trimming cut 5 bases from V and 7 bases from J; bases unmatched to any gene: 9. For the CDR3, the DNA is TGTGCCAGCAGCACCGGGACTAGCGGGTATCTGAATGAGCAGTTCTTC. Amino acid sequence: CASSTGTSGYLNEQFF.

The rearrangement joins TRBV7-3 to TRBJ2-7, with TRBD2 matching over 8 bases. There are 20 residues in the CDR3. Germline values: CDR1 SGHTA, CDR2 FQGTGA. The V gene end was trimmed by 5 bases and the J gene end by 7 bases; junction bases not matched to a gene: 28. The DNA of the CDR3 is TGTGCCAGCAGCCCACGCCGTGCTTGGGTGGCGGGAGGTCCCCCCGGGGAGCAGTACTTC. Translated: CASSPRRAWVAGGPPGEQYF.

The chain couples TRBV5-1 to TRBJ1-4; tentative D call: TRBD1 (5 bases). The V end lost 7 bases, the J end lost 8 bases, and 15 bases lay between the germline ends. Germline CDR1 SGHRS, CDR2 YFSETQ. There are 13 residues in the CDR3. CDR3 amino acids: CASRKGSGEKLFF. The CDR3 DNA follows: TGCGCCAGCCGGAAGGGGTCCGGAGAAAAACTGTTTTTT.

CDR3 in amino acids: CASSSNYGYTF. CDR3 DNA sequence: TGTGCCAGCAGCTCTAACTATGGCTACACCTTC. The gene calls are TRBV12-3 or TRBV12-4 and TRBJ1-2; D gene unclear. V was clipped by 6 bases and J by 0 bases, with 2 bases between them. CDR3 length: 11 residues.

The J gene is TRBJ1-2, the V gene TRBV29-1; weak D call: TRBD1 (6 bases). Looked up from germline, CDR1 is SQVTM and CDR2 is ANQGSEA. The CDR3 spans 15 residues. V was cut by 5 bases and J by 4 bases, with 20 bases left in between. The CDR3 region has the DNA TGCAGCGTTTCTACCGGGACGGGGACAACCTATGGCTACACCTTC. Translated: CSVSTGTGTTYGYTF.

The chain couples TRBV7-6 to TRBJ1-1; D possibly corresponds to TRBD1 (6 bases). The CDR3 runs 13 residues. CDR1 SGHVS and CDR2 FNYEAQ come from the germline V gene. Trimming stripped 5 bases from V and 8 bases from J, with 15 bases between. CDR3 amino acids: CASSREIQGEAFF. The CDR3 DNA reads TGTGCCAGCAGCCGCGAAATACAGGGAGAAGCTTTCTTT.

The V call is TRBV6-5, the J call TRBJ2-5; tentative D call: TRBD1 (6 bases). Trimming left V 5 bases short and J 5 bases short, with 15 bases between. In germline, CDR1 is MNHEY, CDR2 SVGAGI. The CDR3 spans 14 residues. The CDR3 reads CASSTQGFEETQYF. DNA for the CDR3: TGTGCCAGCAGTACACAGGGTTTCGAGGAGACCCAGTACTTC.

J is TRBJ1-1 and V is TRBV6-1; D is unresolved. Germline V gene lookup returns CDR1 MNHNS and CDR2 SASEGT. The germline V and J ends were trimmed by 2 bases and 1 base, with 11 bases remaining between them. This CDR3 is 15 amino acids long. CDR3 sequence (DNA): TGTGCCAGCAGTGAACCCCCCCCTAGGAACACTGAAGCTTTCTTT. Protein: CASSEPPPRNTEAFF.

Only one count was recorded for this clone. The chain has TRBV7-9 and TRBJ2-7; TRBD1 agrees at 8 bases. The CDR3 has 15 residues. Trimming removed 5 bases from V and 2 bases from J; junction bases left unmatched: 8. The germline CDR1 and CDR2 sequences are SEHNR and FQNEAQ (reference sequence). DNA for the CDR3: TGTGCCAGCAGCCGCGCGGCAGGGGGCCCCTACGAGCAGTACTTC. Encoded protein: CASSRAAGGPYEQYF.

The CDR3 protein is CASSQQGTSGPYNEQFF. CDR3 DNA: TGTGCCAGCAGCCAACAAGGGACTAGCGGACCCTACAATGAGCAGTTCTTC. The chain carries TRBV3-1 (or the pseudogene TRBV3-2) and TRBJ2-1; TRBD2 matches at 11 bases. The CDR3 spans 17 residues. The J segment lost 2 bases and the V segment lost 2 bases, leaving 5 bases of the junction unmatched. Looked up from germline, CDR1 is LGHDT and CDR2 is YNNKEL (reference sequence).

The chain has TRBV4-2 and TRBJ2-7; perhaps TRBD2 as D (7 bases). The germline V gene has CDR1 LGHNA and CDR2 YNFKEQ. With 0 bases removed from V and 1 base from J, the gap between germline ends came to 10 bases. CDR3 size: 15 residues. CDR3 sequence: CASSQEGGPSYEQYF. The DNA of the CDR3 is TGTGCCAGCAGCCAAGAGGGGGGGCCGTCCTACGAGCAGTACTTC.

The chain employs TRBV5-1 and TRBJ2-1, with a weak D call TRBD2 (6 bases). The CDR3 extends over 15 amino acids. The germline V gene has CDR1 SGHRS and CDR2 YFSETQ. V lost 0 bases and J lost 5, with 12 bases in between. The DNA for the CDR3 is TGCGCCAGCAGCTTGGGGGTAGCGGCTAACAATGAGCAGTTCTTC. Encoded protein: CASSLGVAANNEQFF.

The rearrangement links TRBV29-1 to TRBJ2-2, with 10 bases lining up with TRBD2. Germline-derived CDR1 and CDR2 are SQVTM and ANQGSEA. The ends lost 7 bases at V and 1 base at J; junction bases unmatched: 3. The CDR3 loop spans 14 amino acids. The CDR3 is CSARTSGNTGELFF. The CDR3 coding sequence is TGCAGCGCCCGGACTAGCGGGAACACCGGGGAGCTGTTTTTT.

This clone was seen only once. The genes are TRBV5-1 and TRBJ2-5; tentatively, D is TRBD1 (6 bases). This CDR3 has 14 amino acids. Germline CDR1 and CDR2: SGHRS and YFSETQ. V lost 3 bases, J lost 5 bases, and 14 bases lay in between. The DNA of the CDR3 is TGCGCCAGCAGCTCCACAGGGTCAGTGGAGACCCAGTACTTC. Translating gives CASSSTGSVETQYF.

This chain links TRBV28 with TRBJ2-7; 8 nucleotides match TRBD2. CDR3 size: 15 residues. The J segment lost 1 base and the V segment lost 3 bases, leaving 5 bases of the junction unmatched. From germline, CDR1 is MDHEN and CDR2 SYDVKM. The CDR3 loop reads CASSFQAGGSYEQYF. In nucleotides, the CDR3 is TGTGCCAGCAGTTTTCAGGCGGGAGGATCCTACGAGCAGTACTTC.

This clone was detected once. This rearrangement joins TRBV3-1 (or the pseudogene TRBV3-2) to TRBJ1-6; D gene unclear. Germline CDR1 is LGHDT and CDR2 is YNNKEL (reference sequence). Trimming cost V 4 bases and J 0 bases, with 7 bases left between them. The CDR3 has 15 amino acids. CDR3 in DNA: TGTGCCAGCAGCCGAGGGAGCTCCTATAATTCACCCCTCCACTTT. Its translation: CASSRGSSYNSPLHF.

V gene TRBV18 combines with J gene TRBJ2-5; D unresolved. The CDR3 spans 12 residues. The V gene lost 2 bases and the J gene lost 3 bases, with 4 bases spanning the gap. Germline assignment: CDR1 KGHSH and CDR2 LQKENI. In DNA, the CDR3 is TGTGCCAGCTCACCAATCGAAGAGACCCAGTACTTC. Translated, it gives CASSPIEETQYF.

The chain carries TRBV2 and TRBJ1-2; weak D call: TRBD1 (5 bases). In germline, CDR1 is SNHLY, CDR2 FYNNEI. Trimming stripped 6 bases from V and 4 bases from J, with 21 bases between. The CDR3 runs 16 residues. The CDR3 loop is CASRGVKGQGGYGYTF. In DNA form, the CDR3 reads TGTGCCAGCAGGGGGGTCAAGGGTCAGGGAGGCTATGGCTACACCTTC.

The V gene is TRBV9, the J gene TRBJ2-1; D might be TRBD2 (7 bases). Between the trimmed V and J ends, which lost 0 bases and 7 bases, there was a span of 17 bases. The V gene's germline CDR1 is SGDLS and CDR2 YYNGEE. The CDR3 totals 16 residues. CDR3 sequence (DNA): TGTGCCAGCAGCGTAGCAGTTCGGGGGGCTGGTAATGAGCAGTTCTTC. It specifies CASSVAVRGAGNEQFF.